A single sample is the source of the 14 T cell receptor beta chains below, sequenced in a study of T cell responses to AZD1222 COVID-19 vaccine. Using immunoSEQ multiplex PCR, the repertoire was profiled, and TCRdb retains in-frame clones only, with some absent. Of approximately 99,000 clones in the sample, 86% were seen once. Sequences were derived from peripheral blood, sampled on day 0 of AZD1222 vaccination. These receptors came from an adult in good health.

The chain couples TRBV20-1 to TRBJ1-2; 8 positions match TRBD1. V gave up 3 bases and J gave up 8 bases; unmatched junction bases: 11. This CDR3 has 14 amino acids. From germline, CDR1 is DFQATT and CDR2 SNEGSKA (reference sequence). CDR3 nucleotide sequence: TGCAGTGCTAGTCCCTCAGGGGGCGCTAGAGGCTACACCTTC. It specifies CSASPSGGARGYTF.

The chain links TRBV11-2 to TRBJ1-1, with D perhaps TRBD1 (5 bases). Between the trimmed V and J ends, which lost 0 bases and 5 bases, there was a span of 22 bases. The CDR3 is 18 amino acids. Germline CDR1 is SGHAT and CDR2 is FQNNGV. The CDR3 is CASSLDAPSASWGTEAFF. The CDR3 DNA is TGTGCCAGCAGCTTAGATGCTCCAAGCGCCTCTTGGGGGACTGAAGCTTTCTTT.

The V call is TRBV19, the J call TRBJ1-2, with 9 bases fitting TRBD1. The CDR3 loop spans 14 amino acids. CDR1 and CDR2 from the germline V gene are LNHDA and SQIVND (reference sequence). V lost 5 bases and J lost 3; bases outside the gene matches: 4. CDR3 in amino acids: CASSPTGGDYGYTF. In DNA, the CDR3 is TGTGCCAGTAGTCCCACAGGGGGCGACTATGGCTACACCTTC.

The chain combines TRBV30 with TRBJ1-5; D might be TRBD1 (6 bases). CDR3 length: 15 residues. Germline lookup yields CDR1 GTSNPN and CDR2 SVGIG (reference sequence). Trimming stripped 1 base from V and 7 bases from J, with 17 bases between. The CDR3 is CAWSAEGVGWQPQHF. The CDR3 DNA sequence: TGTGCCTGGAGTGCAGAGGGGGTAGGATGGCAGCCCCAGCATTTT.

This clone has only a few counts. The J gene is TRBJ2-3, the V gene TRBV7-8; D gene unclear. CDR1 and CDR2 from the germline V gene are SGHVS and FQNEAQ. Trimming pared 5 bases from V and 0 bases from J, leaving 3 bases between. There are 12 residues in the CDR3. CDR3 in amino acids: CASSPSTDTQYF. The CDR3 DNA is TGTGCCAGCAGCCCGAGCACAGATACGCAGTATTTT.

The chain links TRBV7-2 to TRBJ1-2; possibly TRBD1 for D (5 bases). This CDR3 has 16 residues. With 1 base removed from V and 1 base from J, the gap between germline ends came to 13 bases. In germline, CDR1 is SGHTA, CDR2 FQGNSA. CDR3 region: CASSLEYRTGNYGYTF. Written as DNA, the CDR3 is TGTGCCAGCAGCTTAGAGTACAGGACCGGTAACTATGGCTACACCTTC. The complete variable domain, with remaining parts taken from reference TRBV7-2 and TRBJ1-2, reads GAGVSQSPSNKVTEKGKDVELRCDPISGHTALYWYRQSLGQGLEFLIYFQGNSAPDKSGLPSDRFSAERTGGSVSTLTIQRTQQEDSAVYLCASSLEYRTGNYGYTFGSGTRLTVV.

V gene TRBV5-1 combines with J gene TRBJ2-7; no reliable D call. Germline V lookup: CDR1 SGHRS, CDR2 YFSETQ. V lost 3 bases to trimming and J lost 2 bases, with 9 bases between them. The CDR3 spans 13 residues. The CDR3 spells CASSSTTTYEQYF. For the CDR3, the DNA is TGCGCCAGCAGCTCGACAACGACCTACGAGCAGTACTTC. Filled out from reference TRBV5-1 and TRBJ2-7, the complete variable domain reads KAGVTQTPRYLIKTRGQQVTLSCSPISGHRSVSWYQQTPGQGLQFLFEYFSETQRNKGNFPGRFSGRQFSNSRSEMNVSTLELGDSALYLCASSSTTTYEQYFGPGTRLTVT.

CDR3 sequence reads: CASTLSSGTPKRPLHF. The CDR3 region has the DNA TGTGCCAGCACCCTTTCGTCCGGGACCCCCAAAAGGCCCCTCCACTTT. The gene calls are TRBV28 and TRBJ1-6, with D possibly TRBD1 on 5 matching bases. V lost 7 bases and J lost 13, with 26 bases in between. In germline, CDR1 is MDHEN, CDR2 SYDVKM. The CDR3 extends over 16 amino acids. The full variable domain, its missing parts supplied by reference TRBV28 and TRBJ1-6, is DVKVTQSSRYLVKRTGEKVFLECVQDMDHENMFWYRQDPGLGLRLIYFSYDVKMKEKGDIPEGYSVSREKKERFSLILESASTNQTSMYLCASTLSSGTPKRPLHFGNGTRLTVT.

The chain couples TRBV6-6 to TRBJ2-3, with 11 bases aligning to TRBD1. This CDR3 is 16 amino acids long. The germline V gene encodes CDR1 MNHNY and CDR2 SVGAGI (reference sequence). V was pared by 0 bases and J by 2 bases, with 1 base of the junction left unmatched. The CDR3: CASSYSGQGDTDTQYF. CDR3 DNA: TGTGCCAGCAGTTACTCGGGACAGGGGGACACAGATACGCAGTATTTT.

This chain links TRBV5-8 with TRBJ1-1; D is unresolved. V was clipped by 6 bases and J by 11 bases, with 17 bases between them. The CDR3 runs 12 residues. Germline V gene lookup returns CDR1 SGHTS and CDR2 YDEGEE. CDR3 in amino acids: CASKYRAPAAFF. The CDR3 region has the DNA TGTGCCAGCAAGTACCGGGCCCCGGCGGCTTTCTTT.

This clone was detected only once. This same CDR3 is encoded by further DNA sequences in the sample. V usage is TRBV5-1 and J usage is TRBJ2-2; D call uncertain. Germline loops: CDR1 SGHRS, CDR2 YFSETQ. V shed 0 bases and J shed 2 bases, with 8 bases lying between them. The length of the CDR3 is 15 residues. CDR3 loop: CASSLGDRNTGELFF. DNA for the CDR3: TGCGCCAGCAGCTTGGGGGATAGAAACACCGGGGAGCTGTTTTTT.

The chain is built from TRBV9 and TRBJ1-1; TRBD1 is a possible D gene (6 bases). The CDR3 is 16 residues long. Germline CDR1 SGDLS, CDR2 YYNGEE. V was trimmed by 1 base and J by 1 base, leaving 14 bases between them. The CDR3 region is CASSVSPGHKNTEAFF. CDR3 coding DNA: TGTGCCAGCAGCGTAAGCCCGGGACACAAGAACACTGAAGCTTTCTTT.

The chain is built from TRBV5-4 and TRBJ2-5, with 9 bases lining up with TRBD1. The germline V gene encodes CDR1 SGHNT and CDR2 YYREEE (reference sequence). The CDR3 covers 14 residues. The V and J ends lost 2 bases and 7 bases, in that order; junction bases with no gene match: 6. CDR3 in amino acids: CASSFRDRVGTQYF. CDR3 bases: TGTGCCAGCAGCTTCCGGGACAGGGTGGGGACCCAGTACTTC.

The genes are TRBV4-1 and TRBJ2-2; D possibly corresponds to TRBD2 (5 bases). Trimming pared 1 base from V and 4 bases from J, leaving 16 bases between. The CDR3 has 17 residues. Germline CDR1 MGHRA, CDR2 YSYEKL. The CDR3 sequence is CASSQATLGVRTGELFF. The CDR3 DNA follows: TGCGCCAGCAGCCAAGCCACACTCGGGGTCCGCACCGGGGAGCTGTTTTTT.